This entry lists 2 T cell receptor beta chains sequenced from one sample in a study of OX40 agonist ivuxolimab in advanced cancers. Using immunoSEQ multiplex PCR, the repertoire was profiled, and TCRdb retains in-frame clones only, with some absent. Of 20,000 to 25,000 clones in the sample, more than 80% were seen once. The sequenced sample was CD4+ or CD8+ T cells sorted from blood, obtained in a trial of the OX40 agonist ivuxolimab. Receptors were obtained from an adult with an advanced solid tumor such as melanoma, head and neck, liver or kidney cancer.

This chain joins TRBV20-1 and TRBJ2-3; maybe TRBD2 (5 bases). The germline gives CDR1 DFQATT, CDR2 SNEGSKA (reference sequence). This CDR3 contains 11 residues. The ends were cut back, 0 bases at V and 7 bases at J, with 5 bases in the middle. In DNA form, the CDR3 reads TGCAGTGCTAGAGAGGACTATACGCAGTATTTT. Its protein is CSAREDYTQYF.

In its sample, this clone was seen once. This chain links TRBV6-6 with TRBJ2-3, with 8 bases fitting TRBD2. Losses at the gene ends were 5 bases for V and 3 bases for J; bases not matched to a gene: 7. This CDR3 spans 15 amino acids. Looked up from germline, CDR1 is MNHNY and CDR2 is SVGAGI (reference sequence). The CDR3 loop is CASSPGGPRTDTQYF. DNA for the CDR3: TGTGCCAGCAGTCCGGGGGGGCCTCGTACAGATACGCAGTATTTT.